This T cell receptor beta chain is from a study of radiotherapy plus CTLA-4 blockade in lung cancer. Study results and caveats: Some TCR clones had been derived from tumors. These clones expanded in peripheral blood after radiotherapy plus ipilimumab.

This CDR3 region has 13 residues. Between the trimmed V and J ends, which lost 2 bases and 3 bases, there was a span of 8 bases. CDR1 is SGHRS, CDR2 YFSETQ, per germline. Comments on this clone: The target antigen is unknown.

Produced via immunoSEQ multiplex PCR; TCRdb's table is partial and in-frame only. The sample lists 75,000 to 95,000 clones, about four fifths seen once, with roughly 23% in the top ten. This chain links TRBV5-1 with TRBJ1-2; no definite D call. This sequence was found in a human donor with non-small cell lung cancer that progressed on radiotherapy plus ipilimumab. This specimen was peripheral blood, taken from a patient treated with radiotherapy plus ipilimumab. The CDR3 loop is CASSLEGDYGYTF. DNA for the CDR3: TGCGCCAGCAGCTTAGAGGGCGACTATGGCTACACCTTC. Looking up the rest from reference TRBV5-1 and TRBJ1-2 gives the full variable domain: KAGVTQTPRYLIKTRGQQVTLSCSPISGHRSVSWYQQTPGQGLQFLFEYFSETQRNKGNFPGRFSGRQFSNSRSEMNVSTLELGDSALYLCASSLEGDYGYTFGSGTRLTVV.